One and the same sample provided the 28 T cell receptor beta chains below, sequenced in a study of immunodeficiency. Clones were sequenced by immunoSEQ multiplex PCR, and TCRdb holds only the in-frame ones, with some missing. The table lists some 900 clones, more than 90% of them singletons. Specimen: CD4+ T cells from blood. The receptors were gathered from a human donor in good health.

J is TRBJ1-2 and V is TRBV5-8, with 9 bases fitting TRBD1. The J segment lost 1 base and the V segment lost 0 bases, leaving 10 bases of the junction unmatched. This CDR3 spans 18 amino acids. Germline V gene data show CDR1 as SGHTS and CDR2 as YDEGEE. The CDR3 loop is CASSLAGQGKRLNYGYTF. CDR3 DNA sequence: TGTGCCAGCAGCTTGGCGGGACAGGGCAAGCGCCTTAACTATGGCTACACCTTC.

The chain joins TRBV20-1 to TRBJ2-7; D remains unclear. V gave up 5 bases and J gave up 3 bases, with 8 bases separating them. The germline gives CDR1 DFQATT, CDR2 SNEGSKA (reference sequence). The CDR3 covers 11 residues. CDR3 nucleotide sequence: TGCAGTGCTGGCCCGGTCTACGAGCAGTACTTC. It specifies CSAGPVYEQYF.

The V call is TRBV19, the J call TRBJ1-2; tentatively, D is TRBD1 (6 bases). The CDR3 spans 12 residues. CDR1 is LNHDA and CDR2 is SQIVND in the germline V gene (reference sequence). Trimming stripped 5 bases from V and 7 bases from J, with 11 bases between. In DNA form, the CDR3 reads TGTGCCAGTAGTTTTGGGGGGGCTGGCTACACCTTC. This sequence encodes CASSFGGAGYTF. Full variable domain (remainder filled in from reference TRBV19 and TRBJ1-2): DGGITQSPKYLFRKEGQNVTLSCEQNLNHDAMYWYRQDPGQGLRLIYYSQIVNDFQKGDIAEGYSVSREKKESFPLTVTSAQKNPTAFYLCASSFGGAGYTFGSGTRLTVV.

The CDR3 region is CASSEVAGGYNEQFF. The CDR3 bases are TGTGCCAGCAGTGAAGTTGCGGGGGGCTACAATGAGCAGTTCTTC. V usage is TRBV6-1 and J usage is TRBJ2-1, with 8 nucleotides matching TRBD2. J lost 3 bases, V lost 1 base, and 2 bases had no gene match. Germline V gene lookup returns CDR1 MNHNS and CDR2 SASEGT. The CDR3 sequence is 15 residues long.

This clone has a single count. V is TRBV5-6 and J is TRBJ1-1; no reliable D call. Trimming left V 1 base short and J 5 bases short, with 3 bases between. This CDR3 has 11 residues. Per germline, CDR1 SGHDT and CDR2 YYEEEE. CDR3 sequence (DNA): TGTGCCAGCAGCTTGTTTACTGAAGCTTTCTTT. Protein sequence: CASSLFTEAFF.

This chain joins TRBV16 and TRBJ2-7, with D possibly TRBD2 on 5 matching bases. The germline V and J ends were trimmed by 3 bases and 4 bases, with 13 bases remaining between them. The CDR3 contains 14 residues. Looked up from germline, CDR1 is KGHSY and CDR2 is FQNENV. CDR3 in DNA: TGTGCCAGCAGCCAGTTGGACGGGGAATACGAGCAGTACTTC. Its translation: CASSQLDGEYEQYF.

This clone has just one count. The chain carries TRBV3-1 (or the pseudogene TRBV3-2) and TRBJ2-3; 7 nucleotides align to TRBD1. CDR1 is LGHDT, CDR2 YNNKEL, per germline (reference sequence). This CDR3 region has 14 residues. Trimming removed 5 bases from V and 4 bases from J; junction bases left unmatched: 6. The CDR3 DNA sequence: TGTGCCAGCAGCTACGGGACAGCCCCAGATACGCAGTATTTT. As protein: CASSYGTAPDTQYF.

This chain uses TRBV6-1 with TRBJ1-5; 8 bases agree with TRBD1. Germline assignment: CDR1 MNHNS and CDR2 SASEGT. The CDR3 is 16 amino acids. V lost 7 bases, J lost 4 bases, and 12 bases stayed unmatched. CDR3 DNA sequence: TGTGCCAGCACTGAGCCGACAGGGGCCCTTAATCAGCCCCAGCATTTT. Its protein is CASTEPTGALNQPQHF.

This chain uses TRBV7-9 with TRBJ2-2; 8 nucleotides match TRBD1. The CDR3 totals 17 residues. Germline V CDR1 and CDR2: SEHNR, FQNEAQ (reference sequence). Trimming removed 4 bases from V and 0 bases from J; junction bases left unmatched: 7. In DNA form, the CDR3 reads TGTGCCAGCAGCTCGGACAGGGTTCTCGCGAACACCGGGGAGCTGTTTTTT. Translating gives CASSSDRVLANTGELFF.

This sequence joins TRBV10-1 and TRBJ2-7, with D tentatively TRBD2 (6 bases). Germline assignment: CDR1 WNHNN and CDR2 SYGVQD (reference sequence). Trimming removed 4 bases at V and 6 bases at J, with 16 bases between. The CDR3 runs 14 residues. The CDR3 nucleotides are TGCGCCAGCAGTGTGGACCCCCCCGGGGGCGAGCAGTACTTC. The encoded protein is CASSVDPPGGEQYF.

The V gene is TRBV5-1, the J gene TRBJ2-3, with D possibly being TRBD2 (5 bases). Per the germline V gene, CDR1 is SGHRS and CDR2 is YFSETQ. Trimming removed 3 bases at V and 5 bases at J, with 13 bases between. The CDR3 loop spans 14 amino acids. CDR3 residues: CASSSSSLGDTQYF. The CDR3, as DNA: TGCGCCAGCAGCTCGTCCTCACTAGGAGATACGCAGTATTTT.

The chain couples TRBV30 to TRBJ1-4, with a possible D match to TRBD1 (5 bases). The CDR3 extends over 13 amino acids. V gave up 1 base and J gave up 4 bases, with 7 bases separating them. The germline V gene has CDR1 GTSNPN and CDR2 SVGIG (reference sequence). In nucleotides, the CDR3 is TGTGCCTGGAGTGCGACAGTTAATGAAAAACTGTTTTTT. Its protein is CAWSATVNEKLFF.

V gene TRBV4-2 combines with J gene TRBJ2-2, with 13 bases fitting TRBD2. This CDR3 is 16 amino acids long. Trimming removed 5 bases from V and 7 bases from J; junction bases left unmatched: 7. CDR1 is LGHNA, CDR2 YNFKEQ, per germline. The CDR3 region is CASSVTGTSGDGELFF. The CDR3 region has the DNA TGTGCCAGCAGCGTCACCGGGACTAGCGGGGACGGGGAGCTGTTTTTT.

The chain links TRBV4-2 to TRBJ1-3; TRBD1 matches 11 bases. Germline loops: CDR1 LGHNA, CDR2 YNFKEQ. After removal of 5 bases from V and 3 bases from J, the junction contained 9 bases not matched to a gene. There are 17 residues in the CDR3. The CDR3 region is CASSAGTGGLGGNTIYF. CDR3 nucleotides: TGTGCCAGCAGCGCCGGGACAGGGGGATTAGGTGGAAACACCATATATTTT.

The chain recombines TRBV16 with TRBJ1-5, with a weak D call TRBD1 (5 bases). The CDR3 has 16 amino acids. Germline-derived CDR1 and CDR2 are KGHSY and FQNENV. Trimming took off 3 bases at V and 6 bases at J, with 18 bases between the two ends. This chain's CDR3 is CASSQDRTGRGQPQHF. The CDR3, as DNA: TGTGCCAGCAGCCAGGACCGGACGGGGAGGGGTCAGCCCCAGCATTTT.

This sequence joins TRBV13 and TRBJ1-2; tentatively, D is TRBD1 (5 bases). V was clipped by 4 bases and J by 3 bases, with 21 bases between them. CDR1 and CDR2 (germline): PRHDT, FYEKMQ (reference sequence). The CDR3 is 17 residues long. Here the CDR3 reads CASSYPRGGKVDYGYTF. The CDR3, as DNA: TGTGCCAGCAGCTACCCTCGGGGGGGGAAGGTTGACTATGGCTACACCTTC.

The J gene is TRBJ2-1, the V gene TRBV30, with D tentatively TRBD2 (6 bases). CDR1 is GTSNPN and CDR2 is SVGIG in the germline V gene (reference sequence). V lost 2 bases and J lost 0, with 17 bases in between. The CDR3 has 17 amino acids. CDR3 sequence reads: CAWSRGGPGTSYNEQFF. For the CDR3, the DNA is TGTGCCTGGAGTCGGGGAGGTCCCGGGACCTCCTACAATGAGCAGTTCTTC.

The J gene is TRBJ1-1, the V gene TRBV6-5; 7 positions match TRBD1. V dropped 6 bases and J dropped 1; count of bases not matched to a gene: 5. The germline V gene encodes CDR1 MNHEY and CDR2 SVGAGI. The CDR3 loop spans 14 amino acids. Written as DNA, the CDR3 is TGTGCCAGCAGGACCGGGACAGCGAACACTGAAGCTTTCTTT. It yields the protein CASRTGTANTEAFF.

This rearrangement joins TRBV21-1 to TRBJ2-5; the table's D call of TRBD1 was not tested on the DNA. TRBV21-1 is marked as a pseudogene. The CDR3 has 17 residues. CDR3 sequence: CASSKNAVFGAGETQYF. The CDR3 DNA reads TGTGCCAGCAGCAAAAACGCGGTTTTTGGGGCTGGCGAGACCCAGTACTTC.

The genes are TRBV27 and TRBJ2-5; the D call may be TRBD1 or TRBD2 (6 bases each). Deletions cut 1 base from V and 3 bases from J, with 12 bases between. The germline CDR1 and CDR2 sequences are MNHEY and SMNVEV (reference sequence). The CDR3 runs to 15 residues. Written as DNA, the CDR3 is TGTGCCAGCAGTTTATGGGGGGCAGGGAAAGAGACCCAGTACTTC. This encodes CASSLWGAGKETQYF.

This sequence joins TRBV27 and TRBJ1-4, with TRBD1 matching 7 bases. In germline, CDR1 is MNHEY, CDR2 SMNVEV (reference sequence). There are 15 residues in the CDR3. Trimming removed 5 bases from V and 3 bases from J; junction bases left unmatched: 6. The CDR3 nucleotides read TGTGCCAGCAGTGGGGGACAGAGGGCTAATGAAAAACTGTTTTTT. It codes for CASSGGQRANEKLFF. The whole variable domain, filled in from reference TRBV27 and TRBJ1-4, reads EAQVTQNPRYLITVTGKKLTVTCSQNMNHEYMSWYRQDPGLGLRQIYYSMNVEVTDKGDVPEGYKVSRKEKRNFPLILESPSPNQTSLYFCASSGGQRANEKLFFGSGTQLSVL.

In this sample, this clone turned up once. This sequence joins TRBV7-6 and TRBJ1-1, with TRBD1 matching 7 bases. The CDR3 spans 16 residues. Germline trimming cut 7 bases from V and 1 base from J; bases unmatched to any gene: 12. Germline V lookup: CDR1 SGHVS, CDR2 FNYEAQ. DNA of the CDR3: TGTGCCAGCACCGTTGTACAGGGGAACGGGAACACTGAAGCTTTCTTT. The encoded protein is CASTVVQGNGNTEAFF.

The J gene is TRBJ1-1, the V gene TRBV5-6, with D possibly being TRBD1 (5 bases). Germline CDR1 is SGHDT and CDR2 is YYEEEE. CDR3 length: 15 amino acids. Between the trimmed V and J ends, which lost 6 bases and 4 bases, there was a span of 19 bases. For the CDR3, the DNA is TGTGCCAGCACCTTCATGCCCGGGGCGGCCACTGAAGCTTTCTTT. This sequence encodes CASTFMPGAATEAFF.

The V call is TRBV5-1, the J call TRBJ2-3; D unresolved. Per germline, CDR1 SGHRS and CDR2 YFSETQ. The CDR3 contains 12 residues. V was shortened by 5 bases and J by 5 bases, with 9 bases between the two germline ends. The DNA for the CDR3 is TGCGCCAGCAGTTTCGAGGTAGATACGCAGTATTTT. Encoded protein: CASSFEVDTQYF.

DNA of the CDR3: TGTGCCAGTAGTATAAATATAGGAACGAACACTGAAGCTTTCTTT. As protein: CASSINIGTNTEAFF. The chain employs TRBV19 and TRBJ1-1; D not certain. Trimming took off 2 bases at V and 1 base at J, with 11 bases between the two ends. Germline CDR1 and CDR2: LNHDA and SQIVND (reference sequence). This CDR3 has 15 amino acids.

This sequence joins TRBV5-1 and TRBJ1-4, with 9 nucleotides matching TRBD1. The CDR3 has 15 residues. V was pared by 4 bases and J by 8 bases, with 9 bases of the junction left unmatched. Germline CDR1 reads SGHRS; CDR2 reads YFSETQ. The CDR3 nucleotides are TGCGCCAGCAGCACACAGGGGGCTTGGAACGAAAAACTGTTTTTT. This sequence encodes CASSTQGAWNEKLFF.

The chain recombines TRBV7-2 with TRBJ1-1, with D possibly TRBD1 on 5 matching bases. CDR3 size: 13 residues. Germline values: CDR1 SGHTA, CDR2 FQGNSA. Trimming took 5 bases from V and 10 from J, leaving 17 bases between them. In nucleotides, the CDR3 is TGTGCCAGCAGCGCCGACAGACTGGGGGGAGCTTTCTTT. Encoded protein: CASSADRLGGAFF.

The V call is TRBV11-2, the J call TRBJ1-2; the D is unclear. Trimming took off 0 bases at V and 5 bases at J, with 22 bases between the two ends. The CDR3 length is 18 residues. The V gene's germline CDR1 is SGHAT and CDR2 FQNNGV. Written as DNA, the CDR3 is TGTGCCAGCAGCTTAGAACCTACCGGGCGCGGCGGAATGTATGGCTACACCTTC. Protein: CASSLEPTGRGGMYGYTF.